A selection of T cell receptor beta chains follows, all from one sample in a study of response to subunit inactivated influenza vaccine. TCRdb called the RT-PCR reads again in MiXCR, with one record for every CDR3 protein. The repertoire has 150,000 or so distinct CDR3 sequences, about 11% of them found once; the top ten carry about an eighth. Sequences were derived from non-naive T cells sorted from PBMCs, sampled more than 35 days after vaccination. Receptors originate from a man aged 50-59 years who received an inactivated influenza vaccine. The CDR3 runs from the conserved cysteine through the conserved F or W. D genes are given only for firm matches. The size of a clone is reported for some rows only, either as once, few or many, or as a class for expanded clones.

TGCGCCAGCAGCTTTACGACGGAAGATACGCAGTATTTT,CASSFTTEDTQYF,many,TRBV5-1,TRBJ2-3,-
TGTGCCAGCATCCGTCCCGGGGCCAACGTCCTGACTTTC,CASIRPGANVLTF,few,TRBV28,TRBJ2-6,-
TGCAGTGCGGAGACAGTAGCCAAAAACATTCAGTACTTC,CSAETVAKNIQYF,few,TRBV20-1,TRBJ2-4,-
TGCAGTGCTAGGGGGACTAGCGGGGCCCACGAGCAGTACTTC,CSARGTSGAHEQYF,few,TRBV20-1,TRBJ2-7,TRBD2
TGCGCCAGCAGCCTGGTTCGGACTACCAGCTCCTACAATGAGCAGTTCTTC,CASSLVRTTSSYNEQFF,-,TRBV23-1,TRBJ2-1,-
TGCAGTGCTAGAGTAGCACTTACCGGGGAGCTGTTTTTT,CSARVALTGELFF,many,TRBV20-1,TRBJ2-2,-
TGCGCCAGCAGCTTGCCTGGTAATGAGCAGTTCTTC,CASSLPGNEQFF,many,TRBV5-1,TRBJ2-1,-
TGCGCCAGCAGCCAAGATCTTTACCGGAGCTCCTACAATGAGCAGTTCTTC,CASSQDLYRSSYNEQFF,-,TRBV4-3,TRBJ2-1,-
TGTGCCAGCAGCCCCAGGACAGGGGACTATAATTCACCCCTCCACTTT,CASSPRTGDYNSPLHF,many,TRBV4-2,TRBJ1-6,TRBD1
TGTGCCAGCAGCTTAACTGAAAAACTGTTTTTT,CASSLTEKLFF,-,TRBV7-2,TRBJ1-4,-
TGCAGTGCTAGAGATCGCGGGAGGGTAGAGACCCAGTACTTC,CSARDRGRVETQYF,few,TRBV20-1,TRBJ2-5,TRBD2
TGTGCCAGCAGTCCCCAGGAGCGGGGGGCGCAGTACTTC,CASSPQERGAQYF,few,TRBV27,TRBJ2-7,TRBD2